Listed below are T cell receptor beta chains from one sample, sequenced in a study of blood T cell repertoires in COVID-19. Clones were read by immunoSEQ multiplex PCR, and TCRdb kept only the in-frame ones, dropping some. The sample contains 100,000 to 150,000 clones, around 90% of which appear only once. Sequenced sample: peripheral blood. These receptors all come from a man aged 45-60 years with COVID-19, enrolled during active disease. Each CDR3 is given with its conserved first and last residue. A D gene is named only where the DNA matches it firmly. A row's size may be missing; if present it is once, few, many or a size class.

>-|TRBV7-6|-|TRBJ2-5
CASSRVPGGSQETQYF
TGTGCCAGCAGCCGTGTCCCCGGTGGTTCCCAAGAGACCCAGTACTTC
>-|TRBV7-9|-|TRBJ1-1
CASSLGVSAEAFF
TGTGCCAGCAGCTTAGGGGTTAGCGCTGAAGCTTTCTTT
>-|TRBV3-1/TRBV3-2|-|TRBJ2-2
CASSPGTNTGELFF
TGTGCCAGCAGCCCCGGGACGAACACCGGGGAGCTGTTTTTT
>-|TRBV2|few|TRBJ1-1
CASRDRSFTEAFF
TGTGCCAGCAGGGACAGATCCTTTACTGAAGCTTTCTTT
>-|TRBV28|-|TRBJ1-6
CASSAGSPLHF
TGTGCCAGCAGTGCAGGTTCACCCCTCCACTTT
>TRBD2|TRBV2|-|TRBJ2-5
CASSAVAGGSQETQYF
TGTGCCAGCAGTGCGGTCGCGGGAGGGAGTCAAGAGACCCAGTACTTC
>TRBD2|TRBV9|-|TRBJ2-5
CASSVGRTRTSGETQYF
TGTGCCAGCAGCGTAGGAAGGACAAGGACTAGCGGGGAGACCCAGTACTTC
>TRBD2|TRBV30|-|TRBJ2-3
CAWSVVGGSSGGTQYF
TGTGCCTGGAGTGTAGTTGGCGGGAGTAGTGGGGGTACGCAGTATTTT
>-|TRBV11-2|-|TRBJ1-2
CASSLGDGYGYTF
TGTGCCAGCAGCTTAGGCGATGGCTATGGCTACACCTTC
>TRBD2|TRBV27|-|TRBJ2-2
CASHSGRVNTGELFF
TGTGCCAGCCATAGCGGGAGGGTGAACACCGGGGAGCTGTTTTTT
>TRBD2|TRBV27|-|TRBJ2-3
CASKPGLATDTQYF
TGTGCCAGCAAGCCGGGACTAGCCACAGATACGCAGTATTTT
>-|TRBV9|-|TRBJ2-7
CASSVSGTSYEQYF
TGTGCCAGCAGCGTCTCAGGTACTTCCTACGAGCAGTACTTC
>TRBD1|TRBV4-1|-|TRBJ1-2
CASSQEMTTGLNGYTF
TGCGCCAGCAGCCAAGAAATGACGACAGGGCTAAATGGCTACACCTTC
>-|TRBV7-9|-|TRBJ1-1
CASSPALGGAMNTEAFF
TGTGCCAGCAGCCCGGCTTTAGGCGGGGCTATGAACACTGAAGCTTTCTTT
>TRBD2|TRBV7-2|-|TRBJ2-1
CASSAPSGRTYNEQFF
TGTGCCAGCAGCGCTCCTAGCGGGAGAACATACAATGAGCAGTTCTTC
>-|TRBV5-1|few|TRBJ2-7
CASSLEASYEQYF
TGCGCCAGCAGCTTGGAAGCGTCCTACGAGCAGTACTTC
>-|TRBV27|-|TRBJ2-6
CASSFLGANVLTF
TGTGCCAGCAGTTTCCTGGGGGCCAACGTCCTGACTTTC
>TRBD2|TRBV11-2|-|TRBJ2-1
CASSFTSGSGNEQFF
TGTGCCAGCAGCTTCACTAGCGGGAGTGGGAATGAGCAGTTCTTC
>TRBD2|TRBV11-2|-|TRBJ2-3
CASSGGLAGDTQYF
TGTGCCAGCAGCGGAGGACTAGCGGGAGATACGCAGTATTTT
>-|TRBV29-1|once|TRBJ2-1
CSVDGGSYYNEQFF
TGCAGCGTTGATGGGGGGAGCTACTACAATGAGCAGTTCTTC
>-|TRBV2|-|TRBJ1-5
CAISTGLNQPQHF
TGTGCCATTTCGACGGGACTAAATCAGCCCCAGCATTTT
>-|TRBV6-1|-|TRBJ2-5
CASSFQGTQYF
TGTGCCAGCAGTTTCCAGGGGACCCAGTACTTC
>TRBD2|TRBV24-1|-|TRBJ2-1
CATSVSGTGSYNEQFF
TGTGCCACCAGTGTAAGCGGGACCGGATCCTACAATGAGCAGTTCTTC
>TRBD2|TRBV3-1/TRBV3-2|-|TRBJ2-1
CASSQSGTSEQFF
TGTGCCAGCAGCCAAAGCGGGACTAGCGAGCAGTTCTTC
>TRBD1|TRBV28|-|TRBJ2-7
CATTGWDRGGEQYF
TGTGCCACCACGGGGTGGGACAGGGGTGGCGAGCAGTACTTC
>TRBD1|TRBV24-1|-|TRBJ1-5
CATSPGQGASSNQPQHF
TGTGCCACCAGCCCTGGACAGGGGGCGTCGAGCAATCAGCCCCAGCATTTT
>-|TRBV5-1|-|TRBJ2-7
CASSSSSYEQYF
TGCGCCAGCAGCTCGTCCTCCTACGAGCAGTACTTC
>TRBD1|TRBV27|-|TRBJ2-7
CASSPTGTGHYEQYF
TGTGCCAGCAGTCCGACCGGGACAGGACACTACGAGCAGTACTTC
>-|TRBV29-1|-|TRBJ1-3
CSVGQASGNTIYF
TGCAGCGTGGGACAAGCCTCTGGAAACACCATATATTTT
>-|TRBV14|-|TRBJ2-2
CASSHSSQGTGELFF
TGTGCCAGCAGCCATTCCTCTCAGGGTACCGGGGAGCTGTTTTTT
>-|TRBV27|once|TRBJ2-3
CASSSWAAGTDTQYF
TGTGCCAGCAGTTCTTGGGCGGCGGGAACAGATACGCAGTATTTT
>-|TRBV7-6|-|TRBJ1-1
CASTPGGGQKNTEAFF
TGTGCCAGCACCCCGGGGGGGGGCCAAAAGAACACTGAAGCTTTCTTT
>-|TRBV18|-|TRBJ2-5
CASLQGVQETQYF
TGTGCCAGCTTACAGGGTGTCCAAGAGACCCAGTACTTC
>-|TRBV6-2/TRBV6-3|-|TRBJ2-3
CASSSGTDTQYF
TGTGCCAGCAGTTCAGGAACAGATACGCAGTATTTT
>-|TRBV21-1|-|TRBJ1-6
CASREEPLHF
TGTGCCAGCAGGGAGGAACCCCTCCACTTT
>TRBD1|TRBV7-9|-|TRBJ2-7
CASSLGDSLYEQYF
TGTGCCAGCAGCTTAGGGGACAGCCTCTACGAGCAGTACTTC
>TRBD2|TRBV10-3|-|TRBJ2-5
CAISLAGERETQYF
TGTGCCATCAGTTTAGCGGGAGAACGGGAGACCCAGTACTTC
>TRBD1|TRBV15|once|TRBJ2-5
CATSLGTAEETQYF
TGTGCCACCAGCTTAGGGACAGCGGAAGAGACCCAGTACTTC
>-|TRBV6-5|-|TRBJ1-5
CASELRMDQPQHF
TGTGCCAGCGAACTTAGAATGGATCAGCCCCAGCATTTT
>TRBD1|TRBV30|-|TRBJ1-1
CAWSGQGNTEAFF
TGTGCCTGGAGCGGACAGGGGAACACTGAAGCTTTCTTT
>TRBD2|TRBV9|-|TRBJ2-1
CASSPWGSGTVEQFF
TGTGCCAGCAGCCCTTGGGGTAGCGGGACGGTTGAGCAGTTCTTC
>TRBD1|TRBV6-5|-|TRBJ1-1
CASSGTATEAFF
TGTGCCAGCAGCGGGACAGCAACTGAAGCTTTCTTT
>TRBD2|TRBV19|-|TRBJ2-5
CASSIGLAGKETQYF
TGTGCCAGTAGTATTGGACTAGCGGGCAAAGAGACCCAGTACTTC
>TRBD2|TRBV7-9|-|TRBJ2-2
CASSGGLAGGPNTGELFF
TGTGCCAGCAGCGGAGGACTAGCGGGAGGGCCTAACACCGGGGAGCTGTTTTTT
>-|TRBV12-3/TRBV12-4|-|TRBJ1-5
CASSLEGDQPQHF
TGTGCCAGCAGTTTGGAGGGAGATCAGCCCCAGCATTTT
>TRBD1|TRBV5-1|once|TRBJ1-5
CASSPGQANQPQHF
TGCGCCAGCAGCCCGGGACAGGCAAATCAGCCCCAGCATTTT
>TRBD2|TRBV28|-|TRBJ2-7
CASSLSRGGDEQYF
TGTGCCAGCAGTTTATCCCGGGGGGGCGACGAGCAGTACTTC
>-|TRBV7-9|-|TRBJ2-5
CASSLAAGQETQYF
TGTGCCAGCAGCTTAGCGGCAGGGCAAGAGACCCAGTACTTC
>TRBD2|TRBV4-2|-|TRBJ2-7
CASSQEEPSGGFEQYF
TGTGCCAGCAGCCAAGAAGAACCCAGCGGGGGCTTTGAGCAGTACTTC
>-|TRBV27|-|TRBJ1-6
CASSLKPFPGTNSPLHF
TGTGCCAGCAGTTTAAAGCCCTTCCCCGGGACAAATTCACCCCTCCACTTT
>-|TRBV24-1|-|TRBJ2-1
CATGGEAGFSYNEQFF
TGTGCCACAGGAGGGGAGGCGGGATTCTCCTACAATGAGCAGTTCTTC
>-|TRBV6-2/TRBV6-3|-|TRBJ1-1
CASSAQSFPNTEAFF
TGTGCCAGCAGTGCACAGAGTTTCCCGAACACTGAAGCTTTCTTT
>TRBD1|TRBV6-6|-|TRBJ1-2
CASGDGTGTYYGYTF
TGTGCCAGCGGAGACGGGACAGGGACCTACTATGGCTACACCTTC
>-|TRBV12-3/TRBV12-4|few|TRBJ1-5
CASSRAFEPQHF
TGTGCCAGCAGTCGCGCTTTTGAGCCCCAGCATTTT
>TRBD2|TRBV3-1/TRBV3-2|-|TRBJ2-3
CASSQDLANGRGSTDTQYF
TGTGCCAGCAGCCAAGATCTTGCTAACGGGAGGGGAAGCACAGATACGCAGTATTTT
>TRBD1|TRBV6-5|-|TRBJ1-1
CASRDREAFF
TGTGCCAGCAGGGACAGGGAAGCTTTCTTT
>-|TRBV11-2|-|TRBJ2-1
CASSLVRGPNEQFF
TGTGCCAGCAGCTTAGTCCGAGGGCCTAATGAGCAGTTCTTC
>TRBD1|TRBV18|-|TRBJ2-3
CASQTGGSTDTQYF
TGTGCCAGCCAGACAGGGGGGAGCACAGATACGCAGTATTTT
>TRBD1|TRBV4-2|-|TRBJ2-2
CASSPYTGGGNTGELFF
TGTGCCAGCAGCCCCTATACAGGGGGTGGGAACACCGGGGAGCTGTTTTTT
>-|TRBV7-2|-|TRBJ2-7
CASSFRLGEQYF
TGTGCCAGCAGCTTCAGACTTGGCGAGCAGTACTTC